These 9 T cell receptor beta chains were sequenced from one sample in a study of cytomegalovirus exposure and HLA in healthy donors. Primers: 60 Vbeta forward and 13 Jbeta reverse. Clones were read by immunoSEQ multiplex PCR, and TCRdb kept only the in-frame ones, dropping some. The top ten clones hold about 1.7% of a sample with about 200,000 clones, around 80% of them seen once. Sequencing was performed on PBMCs. The receptors were sampled from a man between 50 and 59 years old in good health and CMV-seronegative.

This rearrangement joins TRBV28 to TRBJ1-4, with TRBD1 matching over 9 bases. V shed 6 bases, J shed 8 bases, and the junction held 7 bases outside the gene matches. The CDR3 is 14 residues long. CDR1 MDHEN and CDR2 SYDVKM come from the germline V gene. The CDR3 DNA follows: TGTGCCAGCAGCATACAGGGGGCAGGCGAAAAACTGTTTTTT. Its translation: CASSIQGAGEKLFF.

V gene TRBV5-4 combines with J gene TRBJ2-2; D call uncertain. The CDR3 spans 16 residues. The V and J ends lost 2 bases and 0 bases respectively, with 11 bases between them. CDR1 is SGHNT and CDR2 is YYREEE in the germline V gene (reference sequence). As DNA, the CDR3 is TGTGCCAGCAGCTTACTACTCAGTTCGAACACCGGGGAGCTGTTTTTT. It specifies CASSLLLSSNTGELFF.

The DNA for the CDR3 is TGTGCCAGCAGTTCCCTATCGTCTGCCAGGGTTTCGACCCAGTACTTC. Translating it yields CASSSLSSARVSTQYF. The chain carries TRBV27 and TRBJ2-5; D is perhaps TRBD1 (5 bases). Germline V gene data show CDR1 as MNHEY and CDR2 as SMNVEV (reference sequence). The V gene lost 4 bases and the J gene lost 7 bases, with 22 bases spanning the gap. CDR3 length: 16 residues.

The genes are TRBV29-1 and TRBJ2-1; D may be TRBD2 (7 bases). Per germline, CDR1 SQVTM and CDR2 ANQGSEA. This CDR3 is built from 16 residues. V was trimmed by 7 bases and J by 5 bases, leaving 24 bases between them. The CDR3 nucleotides read TGCAGCGCCCCGAAGGGGGGAGGGTGGACCGACAATGAGCAGTTCTTC. It yields the protein CSAPKGGGWTDNEQFF.

This chain uses TRBV4-2 with TRBJ2-1; D possibly corresponds to TRBD2 (5 bases). CDR3 length: 15 residues. Germline CDR1 is LGHNA and CDR2 is YNFKEQ. V was trimmed by 5 bases and J by 4 bases, leaving 15 bases between them. In nucleotides, the CDR3 is TGTGCCAGCAGCAGCACCTTTTCGGGGTACAATGAGCAGTTCTTC. This sequence encodes CASSSTFSGYNEQFF.

V and J are TRBV5-1 and TRBJ1-4; TRBD1 agrees at 9 bases. The CDR3 loop spans 14 amino acids. Germline V gene data show CDR1 as SGHRS and CDR2 as YFSETQ. J was trimmed by 8 bases and V by 0 bases; bases with no gene match: 2. CDR3 nucleotide sequence: TGCGCCAGCAGCTTGGCCGGGACAGGGGAAAAACTGTTTTTT. Residues: CASSLAGTGEKLFF.

The chain recombines TRBV4-1 with TRBJ2-7; TRBD2 aligns across 7 bases. After removal of 3 bases from V and 3 bases from J, the junction contained 8 bases not matched to a gene. Germline loops: CDR1 MGHRA, CDR2 YSYEKL. The CDR3 is 15 residues long. CDR3 in amino acids: CASSQAGVTHYEQYF. DNA of the CDR3: TGCGCCAGCAGCCAGGCGGGAGTTACCCACTACGAGCAGTACTTC.

This chain connects TRBV28 to TRBJ1-2; 9 positions match TRBD1. The germline gives CDR1 MDHEN, CDR2 SYDVKM. Trimming at V came to 5 bases and at J to 4 bases, leaving 8 bases not matched to a gene. The CDR3 is 15 residues long. The CDR3 spells CASSPRNRGLYGYTF. The CDR3 nucleotides read TGTGCCAGCAGTCCCCGGAACAGGGGGCTCTATGGCTACACCTTC.

This chain uses TRBV30 with TRBJ2-5, with TRBD2 identical over 9 bases. Losses at the gene ends were 4 bases for V and 4 bases for J; bases not matched to a gene: 16. The CDR3 extends over 17 amino acids. The V gene's germline CDR1 is GTSNPN and CDR2 SVGIG (reference sequence). In nucleotides, the CDR3 is TGTGCCTGGATAAGTAAGGTCGGCGGGAGGGCCGGAGAGACCCAGTACTTC. This sequence encodes CAWISKVGGRAGETQYF.